The sequence of this T cell receptor beta chain was determined in a study of blood T cells in healthy people across ages. A word on this clonotype: Antigen unknown.

A second PCR, run for roughly 7 to 11 cycles, used a sample-barcoded 5' primer plus a J-beta primer mix. Every cDNA molecule carried a tag from a template-switch adaptor bearing 12 random nucleotides. Each single sample gave us at least 2.5 million CDR3-containing paired-end reads. TCRdb fed the 5' RACE reads into MiXCR, producing one record per CDR3 protein. The profile shows about 1.1 million distinct CDR3 sequences, around two fifths of them singletons. V was pared by 6 bases and J by 5 bases, with 12 bases between. CDR3 length equals 13 residues. Study outcomes and limitations: Getting older went along with TCR beta diversity per million T cells dropping roughly linearly.

The clonotype comes from a man aged 18 to 30 in good health. Material: blood. The chain combines TRBV12-3 or TRBV12-4 with TRBJ2-3, with a possible D match to TRBD2 (6 bases). The CDR3 sequence: CASSPRGVDTQYF. The DNA for the CDR3 is TGTGCCAGCAGCCCGCGGGGAGTAGATACGCAGTATTTT.